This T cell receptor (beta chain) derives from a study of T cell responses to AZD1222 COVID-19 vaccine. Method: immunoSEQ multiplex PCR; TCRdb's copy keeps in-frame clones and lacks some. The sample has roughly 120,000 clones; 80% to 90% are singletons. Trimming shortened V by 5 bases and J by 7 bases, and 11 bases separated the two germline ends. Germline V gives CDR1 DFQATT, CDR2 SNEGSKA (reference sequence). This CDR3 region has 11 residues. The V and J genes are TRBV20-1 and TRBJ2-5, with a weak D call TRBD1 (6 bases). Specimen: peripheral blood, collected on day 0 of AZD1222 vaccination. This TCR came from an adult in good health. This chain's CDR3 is CSAGGSGTQYF. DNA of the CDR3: TGCAGTGCTGGGGGCTCAGGGACCCAGTACTTC.